This T cell receptor (beta chain) comes out of a study of neurological immune-mediated disorders. Time point denoted: technical triplicate 3. The cell input for sorted libraries was 950,000 to 1,000,000, and those cells were CD4+ or CD8+ T cells. The table lists this clonotype with many counts. TCRdb re-analysed the 5' RACE reads in MiXCR, keeping a single row per CDR3 protein. This table has some 30,000 distinct CDR3 sequences, about 17% appearing once. The sample taken for sequencing was CD4+ T cells from blood. The TCR was taken from a female donor with HTLV-1-associated myelopathy (HAM/TSP).

The CDR3 DNA is TGCGCCAGCAGCTTAGGACAGGAACAAGAGACCCAGTACTTC. Protein product: CASSLGQEQETQYF. The chain combines TRBV5-1 with TRBJ2-5, with TRBD1 matching 7 bases. CDR1 is SGHRS and CDR2 is YFSETQ in the germline V gene. CDR3 size: 14 residues. V lost 2 bases and J lost 2; bases outside the gene matches: 3.